This entry concerns a single T cell receptor beta chain. This record comes from a study of radiation and T cells in renal cell carcinoma. The V gene lost 0 bases and the J gene lost 0 bases, with 15 bases spanning the gap. This CDR3 comprises 18 residues. In germline, CDR1 is LGHNA, CDR2 YSLEER. The assay was immunoSEQ multiplex PCR, and TCRdb's table has in-frame clones only and misses some. In the table there are 70,000 to 100,000 clones, approximately 83% of which are singletons. This sample's time point: baseline pretreatment blood. Treatment: 15 Gy SBRT to primary tumor, nephrectomy 4 weeks later.

This receptor was taken from a man in his sixties with renal cell carcinoma. This sample comprised blood, obtained from a patient whose treatment included radiotherapy and nephrectomy. The chain couples TRBV4-3 to TRBJ1-3; no clear D gene. This CDR3 is CASSQDLGATASGNTIYF. CDR3 DNA sequence: TGCGCCAGCAGCCAAGATTTGGGCGCCACCGCCTCTGGAAACACCATATATTTT.